This T cell receptor (beta chain) was captured in a study of cytotoxic CD8 clonotypes in ibrutinib-treated CLL. Background on the study: Responses comprised about 25 partial and 2 complete; at median approximately six years, about 15 remained remitted and some 12 progressed.

This clone was recorded once. Produced via immunoSEQ multiplex PCR; TCRdb's table is partial and in-frame only. The sample lists fewer than 70,000 clones, more than 70% occurring once. Germline CDR1 reads SGHTA; CDR2 reads FQGTGA. The V end lost 6 bases, the J end lost 2 bases, and 11 bases lay between the germline ends. The CDR3 loop spans 15 amino acids. V is TRBV7-3 and J is TRBJ2-6; weak D call: TRBD1 (5 bases). The TCR sequence derives from a human donor with chronic lymphocytic leukemia. Sequences were derived from PBMCs, sampled after 12 months of ibrutinib treatment. This CDR3 is CASSPDSAGANVLTF. Here the CDR3 DNA reads TGTGCCAGCAGTCCAGACAGCGCTGGGGCCAACGTCCTGACTTTC. Using reference TRBV7-3 and TRBJ2-6 for the parts outside the CDR3, the full variable domain is GAGVSQTPSNKVTEKGKYVELRCDPISGHTALYWYRQSLGQGPEFLIYFQGTGAADDSGLPNDRFFAVRPEGSVSTLKIQRTERGDSAVYLCASSPDSAGANVLTFGAGSRLTVL.